The rows below give T cell receptor beta chains drawn from one sample of a study of CD8 T cells in Susac syndrome. Each CDR3 protein gets one entry after TCRdb re-called the immunoSEQ multiplex PCR reads with MiXCR. Here the sample spans 180,000 or so distinct CDR3 sequences, about 95% being singletons. The sample comprised CD4+ T cells from PBMCs. The receptors here all came from a human donor in good health. Each CDR3 is given with its conserved first and last residue. The D gene is left open where the match is weak. Clone size is given for some rows only: seen once, a few or many times, or a class if the clone is expanded.

abundance	v_gene	d_gene	j_gene	CDR3nt	CDR3aa
-	TRBV29-1	TRBD2	TRBJ2-7	TGCAGCGTACTTCTAGCGGGGTACGAGCAGTACTTC	CSVLLAGYEQYF
-	TRBV30	TRBD2	TRBJ2-3	TGTGCCTGGTCTAGCGGGAGTGGTGCAGATACGCAGTATTTT	CAWSSGSGADTQYF
-	TRBV28	-	TRBJ1-1	TGTGCCAGCGGGGTGGGGACTGAAGCTTTCTTT	CASGVGTEAFF
-	TRBV14	-	TRBJ2-1	TGTGCCAGCAGCCAAGTGAGCTCCCTTGCGGGGAGCTCCTACAATGAGCAGTTCTTC	CASSQVSSLAGSSYNEQFF
-	TRBV20-1	TRBD2	TRBJ2-1	TGCAGTGCTAAGACTTTAGCGGGAGGGCCAACGTCGTTCTTC	CSAKTLAGGPTSFF
-	TRBV6-6	-	TRBJ1-5	TGTGCCAGCAGTCTCACAGGAACCCAGCATTTT	CASSLTGTQHF
-	TRBV5-1	-	TRBJ1-1	TGCGCCAGCAGCCCCGACGGAAACACTGAAGCTTTCTTT	CASSPDGNTEAFF
-	TRBV12-3/TRBV12-4	-	TRBJ2-7	TGTGCCAGCAGCCAAGGACGGGATCCCGAGCAGTACTTC	CASSQGRDPEQYF
-	TRBV20-1	TRBD2	TRBJ2-3	TGCAGTGCTCGAAGGTCGGCGGGAGGGCCCCGAGATACGCAGTATTTT	CSARRSAGGPRDTQYF
-	TRBV20-1	-	TRBJ2-5	TGCAGTGCTAGCGGCAGGGCTGGAGAGACCCAGTACTTC	CSASGRAGETQYF
-	TRBV3-1	-	TRBJ2-2	TGTGCCAGCCGGGGTGCGGGTAACACCGGGGAGCTGTTTTTT	CASRGAGNTGELFF
-	TRBV30	-	TRBJ2-2	TGTGCCTGGGGGACTGTAAACACCGGGGAGCTGTTTTTT	CAWGTVNTGELFF
-	TRBV5-1	TRBD2	TRBJ2-1	TGCGCCAGCAGCTTGGCTAGCGGCTACAATGAGCAGTTCTTC	CASSLASGYNEQFF
-	TRBV6-2/TRBV6-3	-	TRBJ2-5	TGTGCCAGCAGTTACCAGGCGGTCGAGACCCAGTACTTC	CASSYQAVETQYF
-	TRBV7-3	-	TRBJ2-3	TGTGCCAGCAGCTCAATAGGCGGGAAAACAGATACGCAGTATTTT	CASSSIGGKTDTQYF
once	TRBV29-1	TRBD1	TRBJ1-1	TGCAGCGTCCGGGACAGTTGGGACACTGAAGCTTTCTTT	CSVRDSWDTEAFF
-	TRBV7-2	-	TRBJ2-3	TGTGCCAGCAGCTTAGGCGGGACATATAGCACAGATACGCAGTATTTT	CASSLGGTYSTDTQYF
-	TRBV19	-	TRBJ2-1	TGTGCCAGTAGTATACAGGGTCCCTACAATGAGCAGTTCTTC	CASSIQGPYNEQFF
-	TRBV15	-	TRBJ2-3	TGTGCCACCAGTCAAGGACGGAATACGCAGTATTTT	CATSQGRNTQYF
-	TRBV29-1	-	TRBJ2-6	TGCAGCGGAGGTGGAGGGGGTGACTCTGGGGCCAACGTCCTGACTTTC	CSGGGGGDSGANVLTF
once	TRBV20-1	TRBD1	TRBJ1-5	TGCAGTTCCTGGACAGGGGGCCGCAATCAGCCCCAGCATTTT	CSSWTGGRNQPQHF
-	TRBV7-2	-	TRBJ2-5	TGTGCCAGCAGCGTAATTAGAGGGTCTGGGGAGACCCAGTACTTC	CASSVIRGSGETQYF
-	TRBV20-1	TRBD2	TRBJ2-1	TGCAGTGCCCCCCAGCGGGGGTGGCCCAATGAGCAGTTCTTC	CSAPQRGWPNEQFF
few	TRBV6-5	TRBD1	TRBJ1-2	TGTGCCAGCAGTTCGGACAGGGTAGGAGGCTACACCTTC	CASSSDRVGGYTF
once	TRBV20-1	TRBD2	TRBJ2-3	TGCAGTGCTGGGACTAGTTTTAAGGCGACAGATACGCAGTATTTT	CSAGTSFKATDTQYF
-	TRBV24-1	TRBD2	TRBJ2-1	TGTGCCACCAGTGATTTAACTAGCGGGAGCTATGAGCAGTTCTTC	CATSDLTSGSYEQFF
-	TRBV28	-	TRBJ2-1	TGTGCCAGCATGGGGTGGGTGAATGAGCAGTTCTTC	CASMGWVNEQFF
-	TRBV20-1	-	TRBJ2-4	TGCAGTGCTAGCGCCGACTCAAGGGTTCAGTACTTC	CSASADSRVQYF
-	TRBV30	-	TRBJ1-2	TGTGCCTGTACCCCAAGCTATGGCTACACCTTC	CACTPSYGYTF
-	TRBV29-1	TRBD1	TRBJ1-1	TGCAGCGTTAGACAGGGAATAAACACTGAAGCTTTCTTT	CSVRQGINTEAFF
-	TRBV19	-	TRBJ1-1	TGTGCCAGTAGCGATTTCTCGAAGACAGCGAACACTGAAGCTTTCTTT	CASSDFSKTANTEAFF
-	TRBV7-3	TRBD2	TRBJ2-2	TGTGCCAGCAGCTTCGGACTAGCGGACACCGGGGAGCTGTTTTTT	CASSFGLADTGELFF
-	TRBV7-2	TRBD1	TRBJ2-1	TGTGCCAGCAGCCAGCGACAGGGAACGCTTGAGCAGTTCTTC	CASSQRQGTLEQFF
-	TRBV7-2	TRBD1	TRBJ1-2	TGTGCCAGCAGCCTTACCGACAGGGCCTATGGCTACACCTTC	CASSLTDRAYGYTF
-	TRBV20-1	-	TRBJ2-3	TGCAGTGCTGCCCAAAGTGAGGCAGATACGCAGTATTTT	CSAAQSEADTQYF
-	TRBV4-3	TRBD1	TRBJ2-7	TGCGCCAGCAGCCAAGGGTCGGGACAGAGTTACTACGAGCAGTACTTC	CASSQGSGQSYYEQYF
-	TRBV28	-	TRBJ2-7	TGTGCCAGCAGTTTGATCTGGTACGAGCAGTACTTC	CASSLIWYEQYF
-	TRBV13	-	TRBJ2-1	TGTGCCAGCAGCGCCGACGAGCACAATGAGCAGTTCTTC	CASSADEHNEQFF
-	TRBV24-1	-	TRBJ2-1	TGTGCCACCAGCTTACCTGGACGGGACTACAATGAGCAGTTCTTC	CATSLPGRDYNEQFF
-	TRBV12-3/TRBV12-4	-	TRBJ2-2	TGTGCCAGCAGTCCAACAGCCGGGGAGCTGTTTTTT	CASSPTAGELFF
-	TRBV24-1	TRBD2	TRBJ2-5	TGTGCCACCAGTGATTTGTTCGCGGGAGGAGAAGAGACCCAGTACTTC	CATSDLFAGGEETQYF
-	TRBV28	-	TRBJ2-7	TGTGCCAGCAATACGGTGGGTAGGACCTACGAGCAGTACTTC	CASNTVGRTYEQYF
-	TRBV30	TRBD1	TRBJ2-6	TGTGCCTGGAGCCTACAGGGGGCTGGGGCCAACGTCCTGACTTTC	CAWSLQGAGANVLTF
-	TRBV20-1	-	TRBJ2-7	TGCAGTGCTAGGGGGAGGGGGGACTACGAGCAGTACTTC	CSARGRGDYEQYF
-	TRBV6-5	-	TRBJ1-2	TGTGCCAGCAGTTATGAAAGGGGCAGTGGCTACACCTTC	CASSYERGSGYTF
-	TRBV6-2/TRBV6-3	TRBD2	TRBJ2-5	TGTGCCAGCAGTTACGCCTCTAGCGGGAGATGGGAAGAGACCCAGTACTTC	CASSYASSGRWEETQYF
-	TRBV29-1	-	TRBJ2-1	TGCAGCGTTGAAGAAGTCCGTACGAAGCAGTTCTTC	CSVEEVRTKQFF
-	TRBV28	-	TRBJ2-3	TGTGCCAGCAGTCAGGGGACCACAGATACGCAGTATTTT	CASSQGTTDTQYF
-	TRBV3-1	-	TRBJ2-1	TGTGCCAGCAGCCAAGGGGCGGGGTATTACAATGAGCAGTTCTTC	CASSQGAGYYNEQFF
-	TRBV7-9	TRBD2	TRBJ2-1	TGTGCCAGCCCTAGCGGGACTTACAATGAGCAGTTCTTC	CASPSGTYNEQFF
once	TRBV5-4	-	TRBJ2-1	TGTGCCAGCAGCTTGGAAAATCGGTTCAATGAGCAGTTCTTC	CASSLENRFNEQFF
-	TRBV6-5	-	TRBJ2-5	TGTGCCAGCGGGACAACGGGAAAGACCCAGTACTTC	CASGTTGKTQYF
-	TRBV29-1	-	TRBJ2-3	TGCAGCTCTTGGACGGGGGCCCCAGATACGCAGTATTTT	CSSWTGAPDTQYF
-	TRBV20-1	-	TRBJ2-5	TGCAGTGCTAGAGTTGGGGAGACCCAGTACTTC	CSARVGETQYF
-	TRBV29-1	-	TRBJ2-5	TGCAGCGGCATGAAGGGATCCAAAGAGACCCAGTACTTC	CSGMKGSKETQYF
-	TRBV29-1	-	TRBJ2-3	TGCAGCGTTTCTGGCGGGGCTAGCACAGATACGCAGTATTTT	CSVSGGASTDTQYF
-	TRBV3-1	TRBD2	TRBJ2-1	TGTGCCAGCAGCCTCACCTGGCGGGAGGTCCCTGAGCAGTTCTTC	CASSLTWREVPEQFF
-	TRBV5-1	-	TRBJ2-2	TGCGCCAGCAGGATTGATTCACTGGGGACCGGGGAGCTGTTTTTT	CASRIDSLGTGELFF
-	TRBV9	-	TRBJ1-2	TGTGCCAGCAGCGTGGACAGCGGCTATGGCTACACCTTC	CASSVDSGYGYTF